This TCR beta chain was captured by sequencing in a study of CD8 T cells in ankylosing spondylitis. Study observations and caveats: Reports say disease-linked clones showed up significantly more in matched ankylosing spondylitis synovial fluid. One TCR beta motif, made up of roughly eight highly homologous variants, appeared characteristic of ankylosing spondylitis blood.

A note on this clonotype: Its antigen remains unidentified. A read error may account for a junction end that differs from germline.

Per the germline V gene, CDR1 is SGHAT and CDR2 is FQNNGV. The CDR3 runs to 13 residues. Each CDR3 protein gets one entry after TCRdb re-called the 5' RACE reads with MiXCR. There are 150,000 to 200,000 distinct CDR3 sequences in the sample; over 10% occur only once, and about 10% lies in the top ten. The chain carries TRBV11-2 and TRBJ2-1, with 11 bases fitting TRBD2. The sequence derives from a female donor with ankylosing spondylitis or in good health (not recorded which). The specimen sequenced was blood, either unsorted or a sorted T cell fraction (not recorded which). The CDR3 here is CASGTSGDNELFF. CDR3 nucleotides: TGTGCCAGCGGGACTAGCGGAGACAATGAGCTGTTCTTC.